The clone carrying this T cell receptor (beta chain) has just one count. Its antigen is unidentified. These data originate in a study of T cell responses to AZD1222 COVID-19 vaccine. Study-wide results and limits: Breadth and depth of Spike-specific TCRs rose after two AZD1222 doses. Repertoires were obtained only post-peak T cell response.

Profiling relied on immunoSEQ multiplex PCR, and the TCRdb table lists in-frame clones only, not all of them. The data hold roughly 120,000 clones, with around 85% observed a single time. The junction had 8 bases not matched to a gene; V was cut back by 4 bases and J by 1 base. The germline V gene encodes CDR1 LGHDT and CDR2 YNNKEL (reference sequence). The CDR3 has 17 amino acids. V and J are TRBV3-1 (or the pseudogene TRBV3-2) and TRBJ2-7, with 12 bases identical to TRBD2. This clonotype was obtained from an adult in good health. Sequencing used peripheral blood, obtained on day 0 of AZD1222 vaccination. The CDR3: CASSLRLAGAYSYEQYF. The CDR3 DNA follows: TGTGCCAGCAGCCTTAGACTAGCGGGGGCCTATTCCTACGAGCAGTACTTC.